These 31 T cell receptor beta chains share one sample of origin, sequenced in a study of Ad26.COV2.S vaccination and SARS-CoV-2 variants. Some clones are missing from TCRdb's copy, which holds only in-frame ones; the method was immunoSEQ multiplex PCR. Of fewer than 500,000 clones detected, 90% appear once; the ten largest clones hold around 4.5%. Treatment described: about 20 received Ad26.COV2.S at low or high dose, single or two shots; a few received placebo; per-sample allocation not given. Samples were taken on day 63 after the first vaccine or placebo injection. The sequencing used peripheral blood, collected in a trial of Ad26.COV2.S vaccine versus placebo. These receptors all come from a person aged 18-60 years who received the Ad26.COV2.S COVID-19 vaccine or a placebo.

The V gene is TRBV4-1, the J gene TRBJ2-5, with D tentatively TRBD1 (6 bases). Trimming shortened V by 5 bases and J by 2 bases, and 12 bases separated the two germline ends. CDR3 length equals 14 residues. The germline V gene has CDR1 MGHRA and CDR2 YSYEKL. The CDR3 DNA follows: TGCGCCAGCAGCTGGACAGATGTACAAGAGACCCAGTACTTC. It specifies CASSWTDVQETQYF.

The chain combines TRBV7-2 with TRBJ1-2; D is unclear. Germline V gives CDR1 SGHTA, CDR2 FQGNSA. The CDR3 totals 14 residues. Trimming removed 5 bases from V and 5 bases from J, with 15 bases in between. The CDR3 loop reads CASSPPASGYGYTF. CDR3 DNA: TGTGCCAGCAGCCCCCCGGCTAGCGGGTATGGCTACACCTTC.

This chain joins TRBV7-9 and TRBJ2-1; D unresolved. Trimming shortened V by 2 bases and J by 0 bases, and 5 bases separated the two germline ends. The germline V gene has CDR1 SEHNR and CDR2 FQNEAQ (reference sequence). There are 14 residues in the CDR3. The CDR3, as DNA: TGTGCCAGCAGCTTAACTCTCTCCTACAATGAGCAGTTCTTC. Translation gives CASSLTLSYNEQFF.

The rearrangement uses TRBV7-9 and TRBJ2-1; TRBD2 matches 8 bases. The CDR3 consists of 16 residues. After removal of 1 base from V and 5 bases from J, the junction contained 7 bases not matched to a gene. In germline, CDR1 is SEHNR, CDR2 FQNEAQ (reference sequence). CDR3 DNA: TGTGCCAGCAGCTTAGGGAGCGGGAGCAACCACAATGAGCAGTTCTTC. The encoded protein is CASSLGSGSNHNEQFF.

Here the CDR3 reads CASSQDKEREGLFSSYNEQFF. DNA for the CDR3: TGTGCCAGCAGCCAAGATAAAGAGCGGGAGGGCCTTTTTAGCTCCTACAATGAGCAGTTCTTC. J is TRBJ2-1 and V is TRBV14, with 10 nucleotides matching TRBD2. CDR1 and CDR2 from the germline V gene are SGHDN and FVKESK. The J segment lost 0 bases and the V segment lost 0 bases, leaving 14 bases of the junction unmatched. CDR3 length: 21 amino acids.

V gene TRBV27 combines with J gene TRBJ1-1; a possible D gene is TRBD1 (6 bases). Trimming removed 5 bases from V and 5 bases from J, with 18 bases in between. The CDR3 length is 15 residues. Germline V CDR1 and CDR2: MNHEY, SMNVEV (reference sequence). The CDR3 DNA reads as TGTGCCAGCAGTCTTGAAGGGGGGGGAGCAACTGAAGCTTTCTTT. Amino acid sequence: CASSLEGGGATEAFF.

The genes are TRBV20-1 and TRBJ2-1, with D perhaps TRBD1 or TRBD2 (5 bases each). The CDR3 is 13 residues long. Between the trimmed V and J ends, which lost 5 bases and 6 bases, there was a span of 14 bases. CDR1 and CDR2 (germline): DFQATT, SNEGSKA (reference sequence). CDR3 DNA: TGCAGTGCTCGTGGGGGATCGGGCAATGAGCAGTTCTTC. Amino acid sequence: CSARGGSGNEQFF.

This chain connects TRBV4-2 to TRBJ1-2, with TRBD1 matching over 7 bases. The germline V gene has CDR1 LGHNA and CDR2 YNFKEQ. The CDR3 spans 15 residues. The V and J ends lost 1 base and 5 bases, in that order; junction bases with no gene match: 7. In DNA, the CDR3 is TGTGCCAGCAGCCAAGGCCCGACAGGGCAATATGGCTACACCTTC. Protein: CASSQGPTGQYGYTF.

This clone was observed a single time. The chain recombines TRBV7-9 with TRBJ1-4; D possibly corresponds to TRBD1 (6 bases). This CDR3 is built from 13 residues. Trimming took 1 base from V and 8 from J, leaving 8 bases between them. CDR1 SEHNR and CDR2 FQNEAQ come from the germline V gene (reference sequence). The CDR3 is CASSLGTDEKLFF. CDR3 sequence (DNA): TGTGCCAGCAGCTTAGGGACAGACGAAAAACTGTTTTTT.

This clone was seen a handful of times. The gene calls are TRBV9 and TRBJ2-7, with D possibly being TRBD1 (6 bases). This CDR3 comprises 14 residues. V lost 0 bases to trimming and J lost 3 bases, with 10 bases between them. CDR1 is SGDLS and CDR2 is YYNGEE in the germline V gene. DNA of the CDR3: TGTGCCAGCAGCGTAGGGGACATAATCTACGAGCAGTACTTC. Residues: CASSVGDIIYEQYF. Supplemented by reference TRBV9 and TRBJ2-7, the full variable domain reads DSGVTQTPKHLITATGQRVTLRCSPRSGDLSVYWYQQSLDQGLQFLIQYYNGEERAKGNILERFSAQQFPDLHSELNLSSLELGDSALYFCASSVGDIIYEQYFGPGTRLTVT.

This rearrangement joins TRBV19 to TRBJ1-4; 11 nucleotides agree with TRBD1. V dropped 3 bases and J dropped 7; count of bases not matched to a gene: 7. The CDR3 has 16 amino acids. The germline V gene encodes CDR1 LNHDA and CDR2 SQIVND (reference sequence). The CDR3 loop reads CASSIPWTGGIEKLFF. The CDR3 DNA is TGTGCCAGTAGTATCCCCTGGACAGGGGGCATTGAAAAACTGTTTTTT.

The chain couples TRBV29-1 to TRBJ2-7; TRBD2 matches at 7 bases. After removal of 7 bases from V and 1 base from J, the junction contained 13 bases not matched to a gene. Looked up from germline, CDR1 is SQVTM and CDR2 is ANQGSEA. The CDR3 is 15 residues long. The CDR3: CSALGLAGVSYEQYF. CDR3 nucleotides: TGCAGCGCCCTAGGTTTAGCGGGTGTTTCCTACGAGCAGTACTTC.

The V and J genes are TRBV3-1 (or the pseudogene TRBV3-2) and TRBJ2-4, with D unclear. Germline CDR1 and CDR2: LGHDT and YNNKEL (reference sequence). Between the trimmed V and J ends, which lost 1 base and 1 base, there was a span of 14 bases. The CDR3 consists of 17 residues. CDR3 sequence (DNA): TGTGCCAGCAGCCAAGGTATCCGCGGAGAGGCCAAAAACATTCAGTACTTC. This codes for CASSQGIRGEAKNIQYF.

This chain joins TRBV6-1 and TRBJ1-4, with a weak D call TRBD1 (6 bases). Germline assignment: CDR1 MNHNS and CDR2 SASEGT. The CDR3 runs 15 residues. Deletions cut 0 bases from V and 5 bases from J, with 10 bases between. The CDR3 sequence: CASSEAGRGNEKLFF. The CDR3 DNA sequence: TGTGCCAGCAGTGAAGCGGGTAGGGGGAATGAAAAACTGTTTTTT.

The V call is TRBV7-9, the J call TRBJ2-6; 8 bases are a match to TRBD2. The V and J ends lost 5 bases and 2 bases, in that order; junction bases with no gene match: 8. CDR1 is SEHNR and CDR2 is FQNEAQ in the germline V gene (reference sequence). CDR3 length: 17 residues. The chain's CDR3 is CASSPVGGAPGANVLTF. In DNA, the CDR3 is TGTGCCAGCAGCCCTGTCGGGGGGGCCCCTGGGGCCAACGTCCTGACTTTC.

The chain links TRBV7-8 to TRBJ1-5; D is perhaps TRBD1 (6 bases). CDR3 length equals 14 residues. The germline V gene has CDR1 SGHVS and CDR2 FQNEAQ. With 0 bases removed from V and 7 bases from J, the gap between germline ends came to 10 bases. Here the CDR3 reads CASSLAGAGQPQHF. The DNA of the CDR3 is TGTGCCAGCAGCTTAGCGGGGGCGGGGCAGCCCCAGCATTTT.

The chain recombines TRBV4-3 with TRBJ2-7; possible D gene TRBD1, 6 bases. The ends were cut back, 0 bases at V and 3 bases at J, with 9 bases in the middle. This CDR3 has 14 amino acids. CDR1 and CDR2 from the germline V gene are LGHNA and YSLEER. As DNA, the CDR3 is TGCGCCAGCAGCCAAGACCGGGACATCTACGAGCAGTACTTC. Translated: CASSQDRDIYEQYF.

The V gene is TRBV7-2, the J gene TRBJ2-1; D might be TRBD1 (6 bases). The CDR3 spans 14 residues. Trimming removed 5 bases at V and 6 bases at J, with 14 bases between. Germline V gives CDR1 SGHTA, CDR2 FQGNSA. The CDR3 DNA follows: TGTGCCAGCAGCCCATTTGGCAGGGGCAATGAGCAGTTCTTC. Its translation: CASSPFGRGNEQFF.

The rearrangement joins TRBV7-9 to TRBJ2-7; TRBD1 agrees at 11 bases. The CDR3 runs 15 residues. Germline V lookup: CDR1 SEHNR, CDR2 FQNEAQ (reference sequence). After removal of 0 bases from V and 4 bases from J, the junction contained 2 bases not matched to a gene. CDR3: CASSLAGQGDYEQYF. In nucleotides, the CDR3 is TGTGCCAGCAGCTTAGCGGGACAGGGGGATTACGAGCAGTACTTC.

V is TRBV29-1 and J is TRBJ2-2, with 12 bases that match TRBD1. The CDR3 runs to 16 residues. V gave up 7 bases and J gave up 8 bases; unmatched junction bases: 14. CDR1 is SQVTM, CDR2 ANQGSEA, per germline. CDR3 coding DNA: TGCAGCGCACCCCTGCCGGGACAGGGGGCTGGTGGGGAGCTGTTTTTT. Protein sequence: CSAPLPGQGAGGELFF.

The count of this clone is one. The chain couples TRBV29-1 to TRBJ2-1, with a possible D match to TRBD2 (5 bases). V was shortened by 4 bases and J by 3 bases, with 10 bases between the two germline ends. The CDR3 is 13 residues long. Germline-derived CDR1 and CDR2 are SQVTM and ANQGSEA. CDR3 sequence (DNA): TGCAGCGTTGTGGTCACTAGCTACAATGAGCAGTTCTTC. This sequence encodes CSVVVTSYNEQFF.

V and J are TRBV25-1 and TRBJ1-2, with D uncertain. The CDR3 has 16 residues. Germline V gene lookup returns CDR1 MGHDK and CDR2 SYGVNS. Trimming removed 1 base from V and 0 bases from J, with 12 bases in between. CDR3 coding DNA: TGTGCCAGCAGTGAATCTGGGGATCTAGCTAACTATGGCTACACCTTC. It is translated as CASSESGDLANYGYTF.

The chain recombines TRBV12-5 with TRBJ2-1; no clear D. The germline CDR1 and CDR2 sequences are LGHNT and FRNRAP. The CDR3 length is 11 residues. V was shortened by 9 bases and J by 3 bases, with 6 bases between the two germline ends. CDR3 region: CASRLYNEQFF. Here the CDR3 DNA reads TGTGCTAGCAGACTCTACAATGAGCAGTTCTTC. The entire variable domain, with the rest obtained from reference TRBV12-5 and TRBJ2-1, is as follows: DARVTQTPRHKVTEMGQEVTMRCQPILGHNTVFWYRQTMMQGLELLAYFRNRAPLDDSGMPKDRFSAEMPDATLATLKIQPSEPRDSAVYFCASRLYNEQFFGPGTRLTVL.

This sequence joins TRBV28 and TRBJ1-2; 7 positions agree with TRBD1. Germline CDR1 reads MDHEN; CDR2 reads SYDVKM. The CDR3 runs 16 residues. V lost 5 bases to trimming and J lost 4 bases; unmatched junction nucleotides: 13. Written as DNA, the CDR3 is TGTGCCAGCAGTCCAATACGGACAGGAATAACCTATGGCTACACCTTC. Residues: CASSPIRTGITYGYTF.

This clone has only one observation. V is TRBV30 and J is TRBJ1-2; D gene uncertain. Trimming shortened V by 4 bases and J by 8 bases, and 14 bases separated the two germline ends. There are 12 residues in the CDR3. Germline CDR1 GTSNPN, CDR2 SVGIG (reference sequence). CDR3 loop: CAWTESQRGYTF. Here the CDR3 DNA reads TGTGCCTGGACCGAAAGTCAGAGAGGCTACACCTTC.

This chain connects TRBV15 to TRBJ2-7; 10 nucleotides match TRBD1. Germline trimming cut 2 bases from V and 6 bases from J; bases unmatched to any gene: 10. Germline V lookup: CDR1 LNHNV, CDR2 YYDKDF (reference sequence). This CDR3 has 16 residues. The CDR3, as DNA: TGTGCCACCAGCAGAACGAGACAGGGGGCGCTTTTCGAGCAGTACTTC. It specifies CATSRTRQGALFEQYF. Filled out from reference TRBV15 and TRBJ2-7, the complete variable domain reads DAMVIQNPRYQVTQFGKPVTLSCSQTLNHNVMYWYQQKSSQAPKLLFHYYDKDFNNEADTPDNFQSRRPNTSFCFLDIRSPGLGDTAMYLCATSRTRQGALFEQYFGPGTRLTVT.

This clone occurred once. The chain carries TRBV6-5 and TRBJ2-7, with 9 bases aligning to TRBD1. CDR1 and CDR2 (germline): MNHEY, SVGAGI. Unmatched junction bases numbered 6, after V lost 5 bases and J lost 4 bases. The CDR3 has 14 amino acids. CDR3: CASSQTGGFYEQYF. The CDR3 DNA sequence: TGTGCCAGCAGTCAGACAGGGGGGTTTTACGAGCAGTACTTC.

This chain connects TRBV30 to TRBJ2-4; TRBD2 might be the D (6 bases). Deletions cut 4 bases from V and 9 bases from J, with 13 bases between. The germline V gene has CDR1 GTSNPN and CDR2 SVGIG (reference sequence). The CDR3 totals 12 residues. The CDR3, as DNA: TGTGCCTGGAAGTTGGCGGGAAGCATTCAGTACTTC. It codes for CAWKLAGSIQYF. Variable domain in full (rest from reference TRBV30 and TRBJ2-4): SQTIHQWPATLVQPVGSPLSLECTVEGTSNPNLYWYRQAAGRGLQLLFYSVGIGQISSEVPQNLSASRPQDRQFILSSKKLLLSDSGFYLCAWKLAGSIQYFGAGTRLSVL.

This chain joins TRBV28 and TRBJ2-7, with D perhaps TRBD1 or TRBD2 (5 bases each). The V gene's germline CDR1 is MDHEN and CDR2 SYDVKM. V lost 6 bases and J 5 bases, leaving 20 bases between the germline ends. The CDR3 is made up of 15 amino acids. The CDR3 sequence is CASSGLRGGLDEQYF. The CDR3 bases are TGTGCCAGCAGCGGACTTCGTGGGGGTCTCGACGAGCAGTACTTC. The complete variable domain, with remaining parts taken from reference TRBV28 and TRBJ2-7, reads DVKVTQSSRYLVKRTGEKVFLECVQDMDHENMFWYRQDPGLGLRLIYFSYDVKMKEKGDIPEGYSVSREKKERFSLILESASTNQTSMYLCASSGLRGGLDEQYFGPGTRLTVT.

CDR3 protein: CASSHDGYEQYF. DNA of the CDR3: TGTGCCAGCAGCCATGACGGCTACGAGCAGTACTTC. The rearrangement uses TRBV11-3 and TRBJ2-7, with unresolved D. V gave up 5 bases and J gave up 3 bases, with 8 bases separating them. Germline V gene data show CDR1 as SGHNT and CDR2 as YENEEA. The CDR3 totals 12 residues.

This chain links TRBV6-7 with TRBJ2-7, with 9 bases lining up with TRBD1. TRBV6-7 is an ORF; its function is uncertain. The junction had 7 bases not matched to a gene; V was cut back by 7 bases and J by 3 bases. The CDR3 is made up of 14 amino acids. The CDR3 sequence is CASTGTGTYYEQYF. The CDR3 nucleotides are TGTGCCAGCACAGGGACAGGGACCTACTACGAGCAGTACTTC.